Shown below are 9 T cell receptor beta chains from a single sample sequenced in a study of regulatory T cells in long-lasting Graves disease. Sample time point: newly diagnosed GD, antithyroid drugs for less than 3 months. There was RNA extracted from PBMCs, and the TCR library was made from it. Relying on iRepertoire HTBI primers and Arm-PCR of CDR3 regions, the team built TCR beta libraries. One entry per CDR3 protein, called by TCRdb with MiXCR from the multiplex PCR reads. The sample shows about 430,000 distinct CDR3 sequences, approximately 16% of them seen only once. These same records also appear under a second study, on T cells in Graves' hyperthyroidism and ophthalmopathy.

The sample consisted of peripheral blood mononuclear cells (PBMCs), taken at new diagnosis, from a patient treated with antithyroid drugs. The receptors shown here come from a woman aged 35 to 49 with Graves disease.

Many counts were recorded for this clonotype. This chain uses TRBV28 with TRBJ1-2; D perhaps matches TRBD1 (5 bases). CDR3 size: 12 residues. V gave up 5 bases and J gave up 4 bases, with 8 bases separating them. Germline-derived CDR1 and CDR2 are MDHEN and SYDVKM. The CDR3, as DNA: TGTGCCAGCAGTCAGGGATTCTATGGCTACACCTTC. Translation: CASSQGFYGYTF.

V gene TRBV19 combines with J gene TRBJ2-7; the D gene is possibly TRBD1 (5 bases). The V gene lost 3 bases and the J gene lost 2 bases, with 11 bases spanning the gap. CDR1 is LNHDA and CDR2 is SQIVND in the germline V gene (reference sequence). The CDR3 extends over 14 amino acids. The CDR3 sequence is CASSIGASAYEQYF. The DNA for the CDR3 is TGTGCCAGTAGTATTGGGGCTAGTGCCTACGAGCAGTACTTC.

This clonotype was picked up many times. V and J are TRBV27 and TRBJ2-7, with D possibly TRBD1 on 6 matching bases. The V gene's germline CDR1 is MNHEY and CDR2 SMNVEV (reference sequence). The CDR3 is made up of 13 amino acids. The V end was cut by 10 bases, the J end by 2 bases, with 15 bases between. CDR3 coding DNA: TGTGCCACCATGGCAGGGGCTACCTACGAGCAGTACTTC. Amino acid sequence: CATMAGATYEQYF.

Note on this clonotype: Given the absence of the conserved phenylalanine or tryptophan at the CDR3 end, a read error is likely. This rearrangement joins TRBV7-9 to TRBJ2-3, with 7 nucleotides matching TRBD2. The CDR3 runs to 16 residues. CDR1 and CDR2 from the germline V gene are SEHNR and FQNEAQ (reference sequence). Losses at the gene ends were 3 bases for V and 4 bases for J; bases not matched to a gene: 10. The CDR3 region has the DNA TGTGCCAGCAGCTTGGGGGAGGGAGGGCCTTCAGATACGCAGTATTCT. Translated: CASSLGEGGPSDTQYS.

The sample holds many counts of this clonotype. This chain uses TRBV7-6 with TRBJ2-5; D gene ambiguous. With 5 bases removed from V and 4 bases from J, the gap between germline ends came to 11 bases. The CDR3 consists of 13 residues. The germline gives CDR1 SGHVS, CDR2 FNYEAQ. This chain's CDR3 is CASSTHEPETQYF. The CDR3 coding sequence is TGTGCCAGCAGCACTCACGAACCAGAGACCCAGTACTTC.

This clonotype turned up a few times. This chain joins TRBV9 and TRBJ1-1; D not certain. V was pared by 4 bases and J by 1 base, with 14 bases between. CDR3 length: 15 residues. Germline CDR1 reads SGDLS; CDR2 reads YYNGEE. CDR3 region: CASSSPVAGNTEAFF. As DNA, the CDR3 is TGTGCCAGCAGCTCCCCCGTAGCAGGGAACACTGAAGCTTTCTTT.

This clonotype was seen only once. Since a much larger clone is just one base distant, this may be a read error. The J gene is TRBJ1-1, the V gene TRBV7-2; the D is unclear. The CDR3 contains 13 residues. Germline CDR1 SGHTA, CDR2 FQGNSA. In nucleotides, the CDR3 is TGTGCCAGCAGCTTAGTACAGAACACTGAAGCTCTCTTT. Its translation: CASSLVQNTEALF.

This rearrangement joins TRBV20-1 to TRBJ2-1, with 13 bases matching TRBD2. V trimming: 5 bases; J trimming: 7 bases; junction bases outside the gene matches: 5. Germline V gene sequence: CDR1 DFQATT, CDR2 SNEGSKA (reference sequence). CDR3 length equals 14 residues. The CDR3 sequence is CSAARTSGSNEQFF. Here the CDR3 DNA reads TGCAGTGCTGCCAGGACTAGCGGGAGTAATGAGCAGTTCTTC.

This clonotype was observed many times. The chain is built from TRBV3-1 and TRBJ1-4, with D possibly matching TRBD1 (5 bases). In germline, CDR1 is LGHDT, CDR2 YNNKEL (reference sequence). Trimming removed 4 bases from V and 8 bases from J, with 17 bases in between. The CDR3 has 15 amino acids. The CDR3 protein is CASSRTSQVEEKLFF. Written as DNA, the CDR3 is TGTGCCAGCAGCCGAACCTCACAGGTGGAAGAAAAACTGTTTTTT.